This entry lists 18 T cell receptor beta chains sequenced from one sample in a study of blood T cell repertoires in COVID-19. TCRdb's copy holds only in-frame clones and misses some; the assay was immunoSEQ multiplex PCR. This sample has 28,000 or so clones, with 88% found just once. Sequenced input: peripheral blood. The receptors here all came from a woman between 45 and 60 years old with active COVID-19.

The chain employs TRBV28 and TRBJ2-5, with D maybe TRBD1 (5 bases). V dropped 6 bases and J dropped 5 bases, with 19 bases sitting between them. The CDR3 extends over 15 amino acids. Germline V CDR1 and CDR2: MDHEN, SYDVKM. CDR3 sequence reads: CASSSVLGARETQYF. CDR3 sequence (DNA): TGTGCCAGCAGCTCAGTGTTAGGGGCACGGGAGACCCAGTACTTC.

This clone was recorded a few times. The chain joins TRBV19 to TRBJ1-5; TRBD1 agrees at 7 bases. The CDR3 spans 14 residues. V lost 4 bases to trimming and J lost 7 bases; unmatched junction nucleotides: 7. The V gene's germline CDR1 is LNHDA and CDR2 SQIVND (reference sequence). CDR3 bases: TGTGCCAGTAGTACCACAGGGGCGAGGCAGCCCCAGCATTTT. It specifies CASSTTGARQPQHF.

The V gene is TRBV11-1, the J gene TRBJ2-2; no firm D call. The CDR3 loop spans 13 amino acids. Germline V lookup: CDR1 SGHAT, CDR2 FQDESV (reference sequence). The V end was cut by 3 bases, the J end by 7 bases, with 9 bases between. The CDR3 sequence is CASSLGRVGELFF. Here the CDR3 DNA reads TGTGCCAGCAGCTTGGGCAGAGTCGGGGAGCTGTTTTTT.

J is TRBJ2-3 and V is TRBV7-6; D is unclear. Trimming took 3 bases from V and 1 from J, leaving 11 bases between them. The CDR3 length is 15 residues. Germline loops: CDR1 SGHVS, CDR2 FNYEAQ. The CDR3 protein is CASSFGDLRTDTQYF. The CDR3 nucleotides are TGTGCCAGCAGCTTTGGAGACCTTCGCACAGATACGCAGTATTTT.

This clone was observed a few times. CDR3 residues: CATSATGGSGSLDTQYF. As DNA, the CDR3 is TGTGCCACCAGTGCGACGGGGGGAAGCGGGAGTTTGGATACGCAGTATTTT. The chain employs TRBV24-1 and TRBJ2-3; 8 bases match TRBD2. V lost 5 bases to trimming and J lost 6 bases; unmatched junction nucleotides: 15. In germline, CDR1 is KGHDR, CDR2 SFDVKD. The CDR3 spans 17 residues.

This chain links TRBV4-1 with TRBJ1-2; tentative D call: TRBD1 (5 bases). Between the trimmed V and J ends, which lost 3 bases and 5 bases, there was a span of 16 bases. The CDR3 contains 15 residues. Per germline, CDR1 MGHRA and CDR2 YSYEKL. The CDR3 nucleotides read TGCGCCAGCAGCCAGGGGGGACTGCAAAGGTATGGCTACACCTTC. This encodes CASSQGGLQRYGYTF.

The chain's CDR3 is CASSFGFGYNSPLHF. As DNA, the CDR3 is TGTGCCAGCAGTTTCGGGTTTGGGTATAATTCACCCCTCCACTTT. The chain uses TRBV2 and TRBJ1-6; D gene ambiguous. V gave up 5 bases and J gave up 4 bases, with 12 bases separating them. The CDR3 runs to 15 residues. Germline assignment: CDR1 SNHLY and CDR2 FYNNEI.

The chain joins TRBV5-4 to TRBJ2-7, with TRBD1 matching 7 bases. The CDR3 length is 15 residues. Germline V gene sequence: CDR1 SGHNT, CDR2 YYREEE (reference sequence). After removal of 3 bases from V and 3 bases from J, the junction contained 9 bases not matched to a gene. The CDR3 DNA sequence: TGTGCCAGCAGCTCCGGGCAGGGGGTGTACTACGAGCAGTACTTC. It translates to CASSSGQGVYYEQYF.

This chain links TRBV7-9 with TRBJ2-1; a weak D match, TRBD2 (5 bases). The CDR3 has 14 residues. Germline-derived CDR1 and CDR2 are SEHNR and FQNEAQ (reference sequence). The V gene lost 8 bases and the J gene lost 0 bases, with 11 bases spanning the gap. The CDR3 DNA sequence: TGTGCCAGCGACGCGGGTCTCTCCTACAATGAGCAGTTCTTC. Translation: CASDAGLSYNEQFF.

The rearrangement links TRBV6-5 to TRBJ1-1, with TRBD1 as a possible D gene (6 bases). There are 12 residues in the CDR3. Per the germline V gene, CDR1 is MNHEY and CDR2 is SVGAGI. Trimming shortened V by 6 bases and J by 5 bases, and 10 bases separated the two germline ends. CDR3 DNA: TGTGCCAGCAGCACAGGGTGGACTGAAGCTTTCTTT. Protein sequence: CASSTGWTEAFF.

V is TRBV7-9 and J is TRBJ2-2; D possibly corresponds to TRBD2 (6 bases). Trimming left V 0 bases short and J 5 bases short, with 7 bases between. CDR1 is SEHNR and CDR2 is FQNEAQ in the germline V gene (reference sequence). The CDR3 extends over 14 amino acids. The CDR3 DNA is TGTGCCAGCAGCTTAGCCAGCGGGACCGGGGAGCTGTTTTTT. Translation: CASSLASGTGELFF. Filled out from reference TRBV7-9 and TRBJ2-2, the complete variable domain reads DTGVSQNPRHKITKRGQNVTFRCDPISEHNRLYWYRQTLGQGPEFLTYFQNEAQLEKSRLLSDRFSAERPKGSFSTLEIQRTEQGDSAMYLCASSLASGTGELFFGEGSRLTVL.

On this clone: Other DNA sequences in the same sample also yield this CDR3. The chain uses TRBV24-1 and TRBJ2-1; TRBD2 aligns across 14 bases. The junction had 4 bases not matched to a gene; V was cut back by 4 bases and J by 6 bases. From germline, CDR1 is KGHDR and CDR2 SFDVKD. The CDR3 totals 16 residues. The CDR3 loop is CATSDSTSGRANEQFF. DNA for the CDR3: TGTGCCACCAGTGACTCGACTAGCGGGAGGGCCAATGAGCAGTTCTTC.

J is TRBJ2-5 and V is TRBV18; no definite D call. CDR1 is KGHSH and CDR2 is LQKENI in the germline V gene. Deletions cut 0 bases from V and 2 bases from J, with 4 bases between. This CDR3 region has 13 residues. CDR3 residues: CASSPPGQETQYF. CDR3 bases: TGTGCCAGCTCACCACCCGGTCAAGAGACCCAGTACTTC.

The rearrangement joins TRBV14 to TRBJ2-1; 10 nucleotides align to TRBD2. The V gene's germline CDR1 is SGHDN and CDR2 FVKESK. The CDR3 runs to 19 residues. V was pared by 5 bases and J by 0 bases, with 13 bases of the junction left unmatched. In nucleotides, the CDR3 is TGTGCCAGCAGCGAGAGGGTGGCTAGCGGGAGTGGCTCCTACAATGAGCAGTTCTTC. The encoded protein is CASSERVASGSGSYNEQFF.

The chain combines TRBV27 with TRBJ1-4, with D maybe TRBD1 (5 bases). Germline CDR1 is MNHEY and CDR2 is SMNVEV (reference sequence). Trimming removed 3 bases at V and 4 bases at J, with 9 bases between. The CDR3 covers 14 residues. CDR3 loop: CASSFLGDNEKLFF. The CDR3 DNA is TGTGCCAGCAGTTTTTTAGGGGATAATGAAAAACTGTTTTTT. The complete variable domain, with remaining parts taken from reference TRBV27 and TRBJ1-4, reads EAQVTQNPRYLITVTGKKLTVTCSQNMNHEYMSWYRQDPGLGLRQIYYSMNVEVTDKGDVPEGYKVSRKEKRNFPLILESPSPNQTSLYFCASSFLGDNEKLFFGSGTQLSVL.

The V and J genes are TRBV5-4 and TRBJ2-7; D uncertain. The CDR3 has 15 residues. Trimming took 4 bases from V and 3 from J, leaving 17 bases between them. Looked up from germline, CDR1 is SGHNT and CDR2 is YYREEE (reference sequence). CDR3 bases: TGTGCCAGCAGCCAGGAAAATACACTGATCTACGAGCAGTACTTC. Protein sequence: CASSQENTLIYEQYF.

The gene calls are TRBV28 and TRBJ1-5; D gene ambiguous. The CDR3 is 16 residues long. Germline values: CDR1 MDHEN, CDR2 SYDVKM. V lost 7 bases to trimming and J lost 0 bases, with 16 bases between them. The CDR3 region has the DNA TGTGCCAGCATGAGAGTGACTATCGGTAGCAATCAGCCCCAGCATTTT. Its protein is CASMRVTIGSNQPQHF.

V and J are TRBV7-9 and TRBJ2-5, with D possibly being TRBD1 (5 bases). The CDR3 has 16 amino acids. Per germline, CDR1 SEHNR and CDR2 FQNEAQ (reference sequence). V was pared by 1 base and J by 4 bases, with 16 bases between. CDR3 DNA sequence: TGTGCCAGCAGCTTAGGTCGGGCAGTAACAGGAGAGACCCAGTACTTC. It translates to CASSLGRAVTGETQYF.